The 2 T cell receptor beta chains reported below all come from one sample, sequenced in a study of blood T cells in healthy people across ages. Primed by a sample-barcoded 5' primer and a J-beta primer mix, a second PCR proceeded for 7 to 11 cycles. MiXCR, run by TCRdb on the 5' RACE reads, gives a single entry per CDR3 protein. The profile covers over 1.5 million distinct CDR3 sequences, with about 50% appearing a single time and around 2.1% taken by the ten largest. Sequencing used blood. The receptors were sampled from a woman aged 40 to 50 in good health.

There are a few counts of this clonotype. The gene calls are TRBV4-3 and TRBJ2-1; weak D call: TRBD1 (6 bases). The CDR3 extends over 13 amino acids. In germline, CDR1 is LGHNA, CDR2 YSLEER. V lost 2 bases and J 12 bases, leaving 14 bases between the germline ends. Written as DNA, the CDR3 is TGCGCCAGCAGCCAAACAGGGAAAAGGGGGCAGTTCTTC. Its translation: CASSQTGKRGQFF.

This clonotype was found a few times. V and J are TRBV28 and TRBJ2-5; a possible D gene is TRBD2 (5 bases). Trimming pared 5 bases from V and 2 bases from J, leaving 15 bases between. The V gene's germline CDR1 is MDHEN and CDR2 SYDVKM. CDR3 length equals 15 residues. The CDR3 protein is CASSHIPGKQETQYF. For the CDR3, the DNA is TGTGCCAGCAGTCACATACCGGGAAAACAAGAGACCCAGTACTTC.